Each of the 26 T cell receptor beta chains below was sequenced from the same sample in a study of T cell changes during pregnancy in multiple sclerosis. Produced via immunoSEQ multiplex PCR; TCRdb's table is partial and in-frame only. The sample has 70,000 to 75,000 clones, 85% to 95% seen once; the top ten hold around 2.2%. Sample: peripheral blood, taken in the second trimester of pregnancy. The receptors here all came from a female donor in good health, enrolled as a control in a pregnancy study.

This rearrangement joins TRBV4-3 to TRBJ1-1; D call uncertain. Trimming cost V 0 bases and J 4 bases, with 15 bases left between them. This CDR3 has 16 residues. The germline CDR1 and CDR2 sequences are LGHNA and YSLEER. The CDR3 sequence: CASSQDLVWAITEAFF. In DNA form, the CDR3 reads TGCGCCAGCAGCCAAGATCTTGTTTGGGCTATCACTGAAGCTTTCTTT.

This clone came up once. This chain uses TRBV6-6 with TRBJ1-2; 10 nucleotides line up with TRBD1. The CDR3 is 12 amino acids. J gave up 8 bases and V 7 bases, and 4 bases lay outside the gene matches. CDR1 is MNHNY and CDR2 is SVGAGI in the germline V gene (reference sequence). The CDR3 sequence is CASTRDRGGYTF. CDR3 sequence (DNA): TGTGCCAGCACCCGGGACAGGGGAGGCTACACCTTC.

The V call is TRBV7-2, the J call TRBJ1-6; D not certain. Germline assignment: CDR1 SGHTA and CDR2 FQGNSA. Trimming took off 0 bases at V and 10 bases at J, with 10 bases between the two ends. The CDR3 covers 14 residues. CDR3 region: CASSLAEQKSPLHF. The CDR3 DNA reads TGTGCCAGCAGCTTAGCAGAGCAAAAGTCACCCCTCCACTTT.

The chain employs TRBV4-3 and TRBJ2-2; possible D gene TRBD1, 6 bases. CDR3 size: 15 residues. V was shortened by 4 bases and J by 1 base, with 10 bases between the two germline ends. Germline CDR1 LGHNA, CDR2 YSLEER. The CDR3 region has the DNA TGCGCCAGCAGCCGACAGGTCCAGAACACCGGGGAGCTGTTTTTT. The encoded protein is CASSRQVQNTGELFF.

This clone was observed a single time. The CDR3 coding sequence is TGCGCCAGCAGCTCGCACCTAGCGGGGGACACAGATACGCAGTATTTT. Its translation is CASSSHLAGDTDTQYF. V and J are TRBV5-1 and TRBJ2-3, with TRBD2 matching over 10 bases. Germline V gene data show CDR1 as SGHRS and CDR2 as YFSETQ. This CDR3 is 16 amino acids long. V was pared by 3 bases and J by 2 bases, with 6 bases of the junction left unmatched.

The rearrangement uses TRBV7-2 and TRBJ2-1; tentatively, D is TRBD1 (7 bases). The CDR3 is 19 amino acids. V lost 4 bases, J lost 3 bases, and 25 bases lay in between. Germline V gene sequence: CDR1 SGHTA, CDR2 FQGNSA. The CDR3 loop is CASSSRGRGAQKDYNEQFF. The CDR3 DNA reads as TGTGCCAGCAGCTCTAGGGGGCGGGGCGCTCAAAAGGACTACAATGAGCAGTTCTTC.

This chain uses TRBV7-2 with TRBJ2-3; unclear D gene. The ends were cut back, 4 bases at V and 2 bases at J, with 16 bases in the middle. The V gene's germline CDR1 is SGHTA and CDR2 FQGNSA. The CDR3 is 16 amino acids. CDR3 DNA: TGTGCCAGCAGCTCGAAACTGAGTTTGTTCACAGATACGCAGTATTTT. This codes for CASSSKLSLFTDTQYF.

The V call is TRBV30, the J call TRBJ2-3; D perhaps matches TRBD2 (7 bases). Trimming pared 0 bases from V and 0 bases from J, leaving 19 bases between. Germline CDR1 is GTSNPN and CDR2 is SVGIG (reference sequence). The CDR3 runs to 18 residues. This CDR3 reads CAWSVPGGSTTSTDTQYF. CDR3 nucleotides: TGTGCCTGGAGTGTACCGGGGGGCTCAACCACTAGCACAGATACGCAGTATTTT.

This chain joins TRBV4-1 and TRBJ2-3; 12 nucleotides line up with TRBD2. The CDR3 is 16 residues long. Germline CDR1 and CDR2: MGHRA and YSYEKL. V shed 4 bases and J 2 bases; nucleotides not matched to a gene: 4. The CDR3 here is CASSRLAGDSTDTQYF. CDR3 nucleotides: TGCGCCAGCAGCCGACTAGCGGGGGATTCCACAGATACGCAGTATTTT.

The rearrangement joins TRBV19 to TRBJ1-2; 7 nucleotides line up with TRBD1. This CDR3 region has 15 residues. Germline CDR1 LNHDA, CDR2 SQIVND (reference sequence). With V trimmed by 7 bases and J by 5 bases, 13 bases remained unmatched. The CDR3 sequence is CASTTPGQAKYGYTF. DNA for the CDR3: TGTGCCAGTACCACCCCTGGACAGGCCAAATATGGCTACACCTTC.

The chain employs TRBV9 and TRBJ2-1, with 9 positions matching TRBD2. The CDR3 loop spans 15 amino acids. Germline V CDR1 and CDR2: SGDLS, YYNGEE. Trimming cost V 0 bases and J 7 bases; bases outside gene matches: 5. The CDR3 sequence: CASSVGSSGANEQFF. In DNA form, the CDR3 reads TGTGCCAGCAGCGTAGGGTCTAGCGGGGCTAATGAGCAGTTCTTC.

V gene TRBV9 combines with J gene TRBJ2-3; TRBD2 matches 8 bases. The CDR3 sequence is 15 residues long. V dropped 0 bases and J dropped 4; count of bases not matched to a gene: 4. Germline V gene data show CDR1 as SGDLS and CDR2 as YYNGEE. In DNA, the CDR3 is TGTGCCAGCAGCGTAGTGGGCGGGGGGCCAGATACGCAGTATTTT. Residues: CASSVVGGGPDTQYF.

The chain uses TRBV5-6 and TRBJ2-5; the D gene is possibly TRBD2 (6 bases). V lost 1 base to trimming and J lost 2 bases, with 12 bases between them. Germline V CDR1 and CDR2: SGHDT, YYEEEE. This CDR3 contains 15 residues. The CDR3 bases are TGTGCCAGCAGCTTGTGGGCGGGGCTACAAGAGACCCAGTACTTC. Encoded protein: CASSLWAGLQETQYF.

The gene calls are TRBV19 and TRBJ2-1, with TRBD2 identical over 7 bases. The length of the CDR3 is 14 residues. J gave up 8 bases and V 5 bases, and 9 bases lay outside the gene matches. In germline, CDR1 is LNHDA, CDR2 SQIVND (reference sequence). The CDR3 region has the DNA TGTGCCAGTAGTGCCCGGGGGAGGGTCGATGAGCAGTTCTTC. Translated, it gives CASSARGRVDEQFF.

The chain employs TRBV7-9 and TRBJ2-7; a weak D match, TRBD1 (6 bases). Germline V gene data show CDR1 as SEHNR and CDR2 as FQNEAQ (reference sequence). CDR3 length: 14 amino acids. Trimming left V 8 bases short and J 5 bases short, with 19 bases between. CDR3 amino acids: CASSKQGKIDEQYF. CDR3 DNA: TGTGCCAGCTCGAAACAGGGCAAGATCGACGAGCAGTACTTC. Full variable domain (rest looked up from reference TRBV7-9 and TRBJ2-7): DTGVSQNPRHKITKRGQNVTFRCDPISEHNRLYWYRQTLGQGPEFLTYFQNEAQLEKSRLLSDRFSAERPKGSFSTLEIQRTEQGDSAMYLCASSKQGKIDEQYFGPGTRLTVT.

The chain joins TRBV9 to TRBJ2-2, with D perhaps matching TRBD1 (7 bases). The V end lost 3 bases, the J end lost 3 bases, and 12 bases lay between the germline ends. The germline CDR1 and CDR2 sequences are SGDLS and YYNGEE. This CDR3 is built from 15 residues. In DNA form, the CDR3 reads TGTGCCAGCAGCGCCAGGGGGGACTACACCGGGGAGCTGTTTTTT. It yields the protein CASSARGDYTGELFF.

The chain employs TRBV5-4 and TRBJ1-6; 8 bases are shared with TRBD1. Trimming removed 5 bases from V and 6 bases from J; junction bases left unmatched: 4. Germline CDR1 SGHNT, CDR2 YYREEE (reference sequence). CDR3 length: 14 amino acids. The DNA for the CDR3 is TGTGCCAGCAGGGGGGGACAGGCTAATTCACCCCTCCACTTT. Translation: CASRGGQANSPLHF.

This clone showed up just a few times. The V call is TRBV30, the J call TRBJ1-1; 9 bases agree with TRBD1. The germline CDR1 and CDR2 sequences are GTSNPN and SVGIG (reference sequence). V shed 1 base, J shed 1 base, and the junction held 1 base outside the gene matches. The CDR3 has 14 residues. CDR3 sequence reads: CAWSGGQGNTEAFF. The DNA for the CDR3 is TGTGCCTGGAGTGGGGGACAGGGGAACACTGAAGCTTTCTTT.

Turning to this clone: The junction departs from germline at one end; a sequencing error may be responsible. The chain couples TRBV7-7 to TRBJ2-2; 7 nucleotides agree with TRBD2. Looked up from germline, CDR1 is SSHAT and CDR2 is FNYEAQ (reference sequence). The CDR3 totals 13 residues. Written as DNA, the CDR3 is TGTGCTAGCAGCTTGCGGACTAGCGGGGAGCTGTTTTTT. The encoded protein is CASSLRTSGELFF.

The CDR3 coding sequence is TGTGCCAGTAGTACCTTGGACAGGGGGCTCAACGAGCAGTACTTC. Protein sequence: CASSTLDRGLNEQYF. The V call is TRBV19, the J call TRBJ2-7, with 11 positions matching TRBD1. The V gene end was trimmed by 4 bases and the J gene end by 5 bases; junction bases not matched to a gene: 7. The CDR3 length is 15 residues. Germline CDR1 is LNHDA and CDR2 is SQIVND (reference sequence). Variable domain in full (rest from reference TRBV19 and TRBJ2-7): DGGITQSPKYLFRKEGQNVTLSCEQNLNHDAMYWYRQDPGQGLRLIYYSQIVNDFQKGDIAEGYSVSREKKESFPLTVTSAQKNPTAFYLCASSTLDRGLNEQYFGPGTRLTVT.

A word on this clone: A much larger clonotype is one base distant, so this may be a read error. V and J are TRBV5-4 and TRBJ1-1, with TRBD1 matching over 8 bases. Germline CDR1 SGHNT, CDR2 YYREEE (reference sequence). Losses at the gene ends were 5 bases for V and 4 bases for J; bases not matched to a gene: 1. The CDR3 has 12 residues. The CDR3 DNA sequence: TGTGCCAGCAGAACAGGGGGCACTGAAGCTTTCTTT. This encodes CASRTGGTEAFF.

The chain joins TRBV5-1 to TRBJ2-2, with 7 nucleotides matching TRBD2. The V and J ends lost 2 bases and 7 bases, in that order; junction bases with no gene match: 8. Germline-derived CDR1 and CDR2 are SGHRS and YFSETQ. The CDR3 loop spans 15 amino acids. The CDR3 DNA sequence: TGCGCCAGCAGCTTCCGGGGGGATTTTAGCGGGGAGCTGTTTTTT. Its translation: CASSFRGDFSGELFF.

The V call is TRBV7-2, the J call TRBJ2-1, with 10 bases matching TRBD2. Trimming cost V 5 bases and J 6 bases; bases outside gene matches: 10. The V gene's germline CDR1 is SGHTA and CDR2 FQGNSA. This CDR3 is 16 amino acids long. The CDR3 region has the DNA TGTGCCAGCAGCCTTAATCTAGCGGGGGCGGGCAATGAGCAGTTCTTC. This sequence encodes CASSLNLAGAGNEQFF.

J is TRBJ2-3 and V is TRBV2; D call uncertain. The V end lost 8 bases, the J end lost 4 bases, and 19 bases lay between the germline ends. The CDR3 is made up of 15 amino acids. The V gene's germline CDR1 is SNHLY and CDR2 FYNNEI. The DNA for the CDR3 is TGTGCCAGCGGCCCCGTGTACTCCGGAGCAGATACGCAGTATTTT. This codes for CASGPVYSGADTQYF.

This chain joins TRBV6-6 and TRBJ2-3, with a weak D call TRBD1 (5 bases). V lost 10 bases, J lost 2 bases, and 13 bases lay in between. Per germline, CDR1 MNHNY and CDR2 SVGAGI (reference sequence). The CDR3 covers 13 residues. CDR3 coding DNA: TGTGCCACCAACAGGAAAAACACAGATACGCAGTATTTT. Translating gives CATNRKNTDTQYF.

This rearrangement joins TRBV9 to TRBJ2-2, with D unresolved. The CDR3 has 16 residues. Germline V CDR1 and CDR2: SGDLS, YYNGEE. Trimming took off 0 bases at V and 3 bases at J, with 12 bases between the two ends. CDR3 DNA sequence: TGTGCCAGCAGCGTAGATCCAAGGAGCGACACCGGGGAGCTGTTTTTT. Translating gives CASSVDPRSDTGELFF.